This record covers a single T cell receptor beta chain. Its antigen is as yet unknown. The data stem from a study of shared clonotypes between healthy human individuals. Study findings and constraints: Clonotype sharing across donors was expected to vary with sequencing depth. Even with large depth, rarefaction showed that sorted-subset sequencing was incomplete.

Deep was the level used in running the assay. Splitting of each subset's genomic DNA was done evenly across several immunoSEQ plates. Profiling relied on immunoSEQ multiplex PCR, and the TCRdb table lists in-frame clones only, not all of them. This sample has around 2.5 million clones, with over 85% found just once. Sequenced: naive CD4+ T cells from PBMCs. Subset denoted: CD45RA+ positively selected. The source is a man aged 18 to 30 in good health. Some clones in this sample may be carry-over from other donors' samples.

Here the CDR3 reads CASSLGLAVDTQYF. The CDR3 DNA sequence: TGTGCCAGCAGTTTAGGGCTAGCGGTCGATACGCAGTATTTT. The J gene is TRBJ2-3, the V gene TRBV27; 7 nucleotides agree with TRBD2. This CDR3 is built from 14 residues. The germline CDR1 and CDR2 sequences are MNHEY and SMNVEV (reference sequence). Trimming at V came to 2 bases and at J to 6 bases, leaving 5 bases not matched to a gene.